These 32 T cell receptor beta chains were all obtained from the same sample, sequenced in a study of CD8+CD57+ T cells in acquired aplastic anemia. Genomic DNA provided the template from which TCR beta VDJ and CDR3 profiles were obtained. TCRdb used MiXCR to reprocess the reads, holding one entry per CDR3 protein. The sample consists of about 210,000 distinct CDR3 sequences, 30% to 35% of them appearing once. The sequencing input was sorted CD4+, CD8+, or CD8+CD57+ T cells (not recorded which) from PBMCs. These receptor sequences come from a human donor in good health, serving as a control.

This clonotype was counted only a few times. This could be a read error, since a much larger clone is one nucleotide away. The chain carries TRBV19 and TRBJ2-1; 7 positions match TRBD1. The trim removed 4 bases at V and 7 bases at J, leaving 7 bases unmatched. The length of the CDR3 is 14 residues. CDR1 and CDR2 from the germline V gene are LNHDA and SQIVND (reference sequence). CDR3 nucleotide sequence: TGTGCCAGTAGTAAGGGGACCAGGGGGAATGAGCAGTTCTTC. Protein sequence: CASSKGTRGNEQFF.

The V call is TRBV14, the J call TRBJ2-6; weak D call: TRBD1 (5 bases). Per the germline V gene, CDR1 is SGHDN and CDR2 is FVKESK. There are 21 residues in the CDR3. Between the trimmed V and J ends, which lost 4 bases and 0 bases, there was a span of 25 bases. The CDR3 protein is CASSPLYAVTQTASGANVLTF. The CDR3 nucleotides are TGTGCCAGCAGCCCGTTGTACGCCGTGACACAGACAGCCTCTGGGGCCAACGTCCTGACTTTC.

This chain uses TRBV4-1 with TRBJ1-2; D not resolved. Trimming removed 0 bases from V and 4 bases from J, with 12 bases in between. Germline CDR1 and CDR2: MGHRA and YSYEKL. The CDR3 runs to 15 residues. CDR3 sequence (DNA): TGCGCCAGCAGCCAAGAAACGGGAGTGATCTATGGCTACACCTTC. It codes for CASSQETGVIYGYTF.

In this sample, this clonotype turned up a few times. This chain's CDR3 is CASRVAQGTFNYGYTF. The CDR3 DNA reads TGTGCCAGCAGAGTCGCACAGGGCACGTTTAACTATGGCTACACCTTC. This chain joins TRBV6-1 and TRBJ1-2; D might be TRBD1 (6 bases). V was clipped by 6 bases and J by 1 base, with 18 bases between them. The length of the CDR3 is 16 residues. CDR1 and CDR2 from the germline V gene are MNHNS and SASEGT.

About this clonotype: The CDR3 carries no conserved terminal phenylalanine or tryptophan, so it likely arises from a read error. The chain is built from TRBV5-1 and TRBJ1-2; the D gene is possibly TRBD1 (6 bases). The CDR3 consists of 17 residues. Trimming stripped 0 bases from V and 2 bases from J, with 17 bases between. Germline assignment: CDR1 SGHRS and CDR2 YFSETQ. CDR3 residues: CASSLATTLDRNYGYTS. The CDR3 region has the DNA TGCGCCAGCAGCTTGGCCACCACATTGGACAGAAACTATGGCTACACCTCC.

Remarks on this clonotype: The junction differs from germline at one of its ends, possibly a read error. The genes are TRBV12-3 or TRBV12-4 and TRBJ2-1; D call uncertain. The CDR3 length is 15 residues. The CDR3 DNA sequence: TGTGCCGGCAGTTTGTTGAGAGGCAGTTACAATGAGCAGTTCTTC. Protein product: CAGSLLRGSYNEQFF.

About this clonotype itself: A much larger clone lies a single base off, so this may be a read error. V is TRBV20-1 and J is TRBJ2-2; 9 positions match TRBD1. This CDR3 has 13 amino acids. Germline-derived CDR1 and CDR2 are DFQATT and SNEGSKA (reference sequence). The CDR3, as DNA: TGCAGTGGACAGGGACAGGGAAGCGGGGAGCCGTTTTTT. Protein: CSGQGQGSGEPFF.

The V gene is TRBV4-1, the J gene TRBJ2-2, with 7 bases fitting TRBD1. V was pared by 3 bases and J by 8 bases, with 9 bases of the junction left unmatched. The germline CDR1 and CDR2 sequences are MGHRA and YSYEKL. The CDR3 contains 15 residues. DNA for the CDR3: TGCGCCAGCAGCCAGAGACAGGGATTGGCTGGGGAGCTGTTTTTT. This encodes CASSQRQGLAGELFF.

This clonotype was seen many times. The V call is TRBV19, the J call TRBJ1-1; 9 nucleotides align to TRBD1. The germline V gene has CDR1 LNHDA and CDR2 SQIVND (reference sequence). V shed 7 bases and J 3 bases; nucleotides not matched to a gene: 6. The CDR3 is 14 amino acids. The CDR3 DNA follows: TGTGCCAGTAAGACAGGGGGGAGGGACACTGAAGCTTTCTTT. This translates into CASKTGGRDTEAFF. Supplemented by reference TRBV19 and TRBJ1-1, the full variable domain reads DGGITQSPKYLFRKEGQNVTLSCEQNLNHDAMYWYRQDPGQGLRLIYYSQIVNDFQKGDIAEGYSVSREKKESFPLTVTSAQKNPTAFYLCASKTGGRDTEAFFGQGTRLTVV.

This clonotype has more than one count but fewer than ten. The chain carries TRBV6-4 and TRBJ1-2; tentatively, D is TRBD1 (5 bases). The CDR3 spans 17 residues. The V and J ends lost 2 bases and 5 bases respectively, with 21 bases between them. The germline V gene has CDR1 MRHNA and CDR2 SNTAGT. The CDR3 coding sequence is TGTGCCAGCAGTGACCCCGGGTGGGGGGGTAAGGGATATGGCTACACCTTC. It encodes CASSDPGWGGKGYGYTF.

The genes are TRBV7-9 and TRBJ1-1; D is undetermined. The germline V gene has CDR1 SEHNR and CDR2 FQNEAQ (reference sequence). V lost 6 bases, J lost 4 bases, and 9 bases lay in between. This CDR3 has 12 amino acids. The DNA of the CDR3 is TGTGCCAGCAGTGTGGGGATCACTGAAGCTTTCTTT. As protein: CASSVGITEAFF.

This clonotype was found once. This may come from a read error, since a much larger clone is one base off. V and J are TRBV7-6 and TRBJ2-1; 13 positions agree with TRBD2. Germline-derived CDR1 and CDR2 are SGHVS and FNYEAQ. The CDR3 is 15 residues long. V trimming: 5 bases; J trimming: 9 bases; junction bases outside the gene matches: 7. CDR3 region: CASSKGLAGVSEQFF. The DNA of the CDR3 is TGTGCCAGCAGCAAAGGACTAGCGGGAGTCAGTGAGCAGTTCTTC.

The sample holds a few counts of this clonotype. V is TRBV6-1 and J is TRBJ2-7; 9 bases line up with TRBD1. The length of the CDR3 is 17 residues. Germline CDR1 and CDR2: MNHNS and SASEGT. V dropped 7 bases and J dropped 0; count of bases not matched to a gene: 13. CDR3 nucleotides: TGTGCCAGCACGACAAACTCAGGACAGGGGACCTCCTACGAGCAGTACTTC. Translation: CASTTNSGQGTSYEQYF.

The chain combines TRBV11-2 with TRBJ2-7; 12 nucleotides align to TRBD2. Germline loops: CDR1 SGHAT, CDR2 FQNNGV. The CDR3 is 16 residues long. V trimming: 4 bases; J trimming: 2 bases; junction bases outside the gene matches: 6. The CDR3, as DNA: TGTGCCAGCAGCTCTTCTAGCGGGGGGGCACCCTACGAGCAGTACTTC. It is translated as CASSSSSGGAPYEQYF.

Concerning this clonotype: A much more abundant neighbour one base away suggests this may be a read error. The chain is built from TRBV5-1 and TRBJ2-3; D remains ambiguous. Trimming stripped 0 bases from V and 1 base from J, with 9 bases between. Germline CDR1 reads SGHRS; CDR2 reads YFSETQ. The CDR3 sequence is 15 residues long. DNA for the CDR3: TGCGCCAGCAGCTTGGCACTCCAAGGCACAGATACGCAGTATTTT. It is translated as CASSLALQGTDTQYF.

This chain connects TRBV11-2 to TRBJ2-1; 9 bases agree with TRBD2. This CDR3 region has 15 residues. Germline CDR1 reads SGHAT; CDR2 reads FQNNGV. Trimming at V came to 6 bases and at J to 5 bases, leaving 8 bases not matched to a gene. The CDR3 is CASRPGLASHNEQFF. The CDR3 DNA is TGTGCCAGCAGGCCGGGACTAGCATCACACAATGAGCAGTTCTTC.

This rearrangement joins TRBV19 to TRBJ1-2, with 8 nucleotides matching TRBD1. The V gene's germline CDR1 is LNHDA and CDR2 SQIVND (reference sequence). The V gene end was trimmed by 4 bases and the J gene end by 2 bases; junction bases not matched to a gene: 6. CDR3 length: 15 amino acids. DNA for the CDR3: TGTGCCAGTAGTAGAGGACAGGGACAAAACTATGGCTACACCTTC. Amino acids: CASSRGQGQNYGYTF.

The J gene is TRBJ1-5, the V gene TRBV2, with D perhaps matching TRBD1 (5 bases). V was trimmed by 6 bases and J by 6 bases, leaving 9 bases between them. The CDR3 totals 12 residues. Germline V gene lookup returns CDR1 SNHLY and CDR2 FYNNEI. The CDR3, as DNA: TGTGCCAGCAGGGCAGGGAGTCAGCCCCAGCATTTT. This gives the protein CASRAGSQPQHF.

This clonotype was observed many times. The chain couples TRBV11-1 to TRBJ1-5; 7 nucleotides match TRBD1. The CDR3 has 17 residues. Germline V gives CDR1 SGHAT, CDR2 FQDESV (reference sequence). Trimming at V came to 2 bases and at J to 5 bases, leaving 12 bases not matched to a gene. CDR3 in amino acids: CASSLSPRDSDDQPQHF. The CDR3 region has the DNA TGTGCCAGCAGCTTAAGCCCTCGGGACAGCGACGATCAGCCCCAGCATTTT. Variable domain in full (rest from reference TRBV11-1 and TRBJ1-5): EAEVAQSPRYKITEKSQAVAFWCDPISGHATLYWYRQILGQGPELLVQFQDESVVDDSQLPKDRFSAERLKGVDSTLKIQPAELGDSAMYLCASSLSPRDSDDQPQHFGDGTRLSIL.

This chain uses TRBV29-1 with TRBJ2-1; 7 bases map to TRBD2. Per the germline V gene, CDR1 is SQVTM and CDR2 is ANQGSEA. The CDR3 contains 12 residues. After removal of 6 bases from V and 5 bases from J, the junction contained 4 bases not matched to a gene. DNA of the CDR3: TGCAGCGTCCTGGGGGGGAACAATGAGCAGTTCTTC. It is translated as CSVLGGNNEQFF.

J is TRBJ2-5 and V is TRBV6-1; TRBD1 matches at 9 bases. This CDR3 spans 15 amino acids. The junction had 8 bases not matched to a gene; V was cut back by 4 bases and J by 5 bases. The germline CDR1 and CDR2 sequences are MNHNS and SASEGT. The CDR3 coding sequence is TGTGCCAGCAGTGGTTCGACAGGGGGTTCGGAGACCCAGTACTTC. It yields the protein CASSGSTGGSETQYF.

The chain carries TRBV6-1 and TRBJ2-1, with 9 bases aligning to TRBD1. Germline CDR1 is MNHNS and CDR2 is SASEGT. This CDR3 is 16 amino acids long. V was pared by 1 base and J by 10 bases, with 11 bases of the junction left unmatched. The CDR3 protein is CASSEGRGQGYTEQFF. CDR3 nucleotides: TGTGCCAGCAGTGAAGGGAGAGGACAGGGGTACACGGAGCAGTTCTTC.

Many counts were recorded for this clonotype. The chain carries TRBV6-5 and TRBJ2-7; 8 bases fit TRBD2. There are 14 residues in the CDR3. V shed 3 bases, J shed 3 bases, and the junction held 4 bases outside the gene matches. Germline values: CDR1 MNHEY, CDR2 SVGAGI. Here the CDR3 reads CASSYSGNNYEQYF. Written as DNA, the CDR3 is TGTGCCAGCAGTTATAGCGGGAATAACTACGAGCAGTACTTC.

The genes are TRBV2 and TRBJ2-5; D might be TRBD2 (6 bases). Between the trimmed V and J ends, which lost 6 bases and 9 bases, there was a span of 20 bases. This CDR3 has 14 residues. Germline CDR1 reads SNHLY; CDR2 reads FYNNEI. CDR3 amino acids: CASSPNGEEGAQYF. The DNA for the CDR3 is TGTGCCAGCAGCCCTAATGGGGAGGAAGGGGCCCAGTACTTC. Together with reference TRBV2 and TRBJ2-5, the CDR3 gives the full variable domain: EPEVTQTPSHQVTQMGQEVILRCVPISNHLYFYWYRQILGQKVEFLVSFYNNEISEKSEIFDDQFSVERPDGSNFTLKIRSTKLEDSAMYFCASSPNGEEGAQYFGPGTRLLVL.

The CDR3 DNA reads as TGTGCCAGCAGCCCAAGGACTAGCGGGAGAAATGAGCAGTTCTTC. Translation: CASSPRTSGRNEQFF. This rearrangement joins TRBV9 to TRBJ2-1; 13 nucleotides align to TRBD2. CDR1 is SGDLS, CDR2 YYNGEE, per germline. The CDR3 contains 15 residues. Unmatched junction bases numbered 5, after V lost 4 bases and J lost 7 bases. The full variable domain, rest sourced from reference TRBV9 and TRBJ2-1, is DSGVTQTPKHLITATGQRVTLRCSPRSGDLSVYWYQQSLDQGLQFLIQYYNGEERAKGNILERFSAQQFPDLHSELNLSSLELGDSALYFCASSPRTSGRNEQFFGPGTRLTVL.

This clonotype occurred many times. The gene calls are TRBV10-3 and TRBJ2-3, with 9 bases lining up with TRBD1. The CDR3 is 17 amino acids. V lost 5 bases and J lost 0; bases outside the gene matches: 9. Per the germline V gene, CDR1 is ENHRY and CDR2 is SYGVKD. The CDR3 DNA is TGTGCCATCAGTCCCATCACCGGGACAGGGAGCACAGATACGCAGTATTTT. It specifies CAISPITGTGSTDTQYF.

This clonotype appeared many times. The chain recombines TRBV2 with TRBJ2-3, with TRBD2 identical over 12 bases. Germline V gene lookup returns CDR1 SNHLY and CDR2 FYNNEI. This CDR3 region has 15 residues. J was trimmed by 1 base and V by 6 bases; bases with no gene match: 2. The CDR3 spells CASRRLAGGTDTQYF. DNA for the CDR3: TGTGCCAGCAGGAGACTAGCGGGGGGCACAGATACGCAGTATTTT.

The chain combines TRBV10-3 with TRBJ2-7, with a tentative D call TRBD2 (6 bases). The CDR3 consists of 14 residues. Germline V gives CDR1 ENHRY, CDR2 SYGVKD. Here the CDR3 reads CASSEAGLTYEQYV. The CDR3 nucleotides read TGTGCCAGCAGTGAGGCGGGACTGACCTACGAGCAGTACGTC.

The gene calls are TRBV29-1 and TRBJ2-7, with 8 bases that match TRBD1. This CDR3 region has 13 residues. In germline, CDR1 is SQVTM, CDR2 ANQGSEA. V was clipped by 4 bases and J by 0 bases; unmatched bases: 2. CDR3 sequence reads: CSVGDRSSYEQYF. The CDR3 coding sequence is TGCAGCGTTGGGGACAGGAGCTCCTACGAGCAGTACTTC.

V usage is TRBV4-2 and J usage is TRBJ2-6; the D is unclear. V gave up 0 bases and J gave up 0 bases, with 6 bases separating them. CDR3 length: 16 residues. Germline assignment: CDR1 LGHNA and CDR2 YNFKEQ. Written as DNA, the CDR3 is TGTGCCAGCAGCCAAGATCGCGGCTCTGGGGCCAACGTCCTGACTTTC. Amino acid sequence: CASSQDRGSGANVLTF.

In this sample, this clonotype turned up a few times. This chain's CDR3 is CASSLYLAGGGYTGELFF. The CDR3 region has the DNA TGTGCCAGCAGCTTATATCTAGCGGGGGGAGGGTACACCGGGGAGCTGTTTTTT. The genes are TRBV11-2 and TRBJ2-2; 11 nucleotides match TRBD2. The V and J ends lost 2 bases and 3 bases, in that order; junction bases with no gene match: 8. Germline-derived CDR1 and CDR2 are SGHAT and FQNNGV. This CDR3 is built from 18 residues.

Comment on this clonotype: Without the conserved terminal phenylalanine or tryptophan, this CDR3 likely stems from a read error. The gene calls are TRBV20-1 and TRBJ1-5; TRBD1 might be the D (6 bases). The CDR3 is 13 residues long. Germline assignment: CDR1 DFQATT and CDR2 SNEGSKA (reference sequence). With 5 bases removed from V and 4 bases from J, the gap between germline ends came to 12 bases. The CDR3 DNA reads as TGCAGTGCTTGGGACATCCGAAATCAGCCCCAGCATTCT. Its translation: CSAWDIRNQPQHS.